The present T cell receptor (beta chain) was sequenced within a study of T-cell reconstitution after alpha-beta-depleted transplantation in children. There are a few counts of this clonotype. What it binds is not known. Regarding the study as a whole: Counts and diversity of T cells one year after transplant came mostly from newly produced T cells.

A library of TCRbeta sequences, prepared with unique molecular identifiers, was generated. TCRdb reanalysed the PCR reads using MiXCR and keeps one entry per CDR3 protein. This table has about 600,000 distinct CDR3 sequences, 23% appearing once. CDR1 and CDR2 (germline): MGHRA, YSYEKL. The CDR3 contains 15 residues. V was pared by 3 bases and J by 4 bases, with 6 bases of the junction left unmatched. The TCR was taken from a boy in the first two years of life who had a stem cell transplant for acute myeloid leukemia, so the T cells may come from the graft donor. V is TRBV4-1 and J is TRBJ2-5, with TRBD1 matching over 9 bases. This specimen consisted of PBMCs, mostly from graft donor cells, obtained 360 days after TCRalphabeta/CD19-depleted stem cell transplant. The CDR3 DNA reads TGCGCCAGCAGCCAGCCGGGGACAGGGAGAGAGACCCAGTACTTC. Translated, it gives CASSQPGTGRETQYF.